These 2 T cell receptor beta chains were all obtained from the same sample, sequenced in a study of T cells in Graves' hyperthyroidism and ophthalmopathy. There were TCR beta CDR3 regions amplified from RNA transcripts. First-round RT-PCR of the TCR CDR3 relied on the HTBI primer set. Each CDR3 protein is one row after TCRdb ran MiXCR on the multiplex PCR reads. The data contain roughly 500,000 distinct CDR3 sequences, approximately 25% of them singletons. The sequencing input was blood. The receptors here all came from a woman in her 30s with Graves' ophthalmopathy.

The sample holds many counts of this clonotype. The V call is TRBV6-2 or TRBV6-3, the J call TRBJ2-5; TRBD2 aligns across 12 bases. CDR1 and CDR2 (germline): MNHEY, SVGEGT. This CDR3 spans 15 amino acids. V dropped 5 bases and J dropped 4; count of bases not matched to a gene: 5. CDR3 DNA: TGTGCCAGCAGTACCGGACTAGCGGGGCCAGAGACCCAGTACTTC. It is translated as CASSTGLAGPETQYF.

This clonotype occurred once. The chain uses TRBV28 and TRBJ2-7; 8 bases agree with TRBD2. This CDR3 spans 14 amino acids. Germline assignment: CDR1 MDHEN and CDR2 SYDVKM. J gave up 3 bases and V 5 bases, and 6 bases lay outside the gene matches. This CDR3 is CASSHDSGSYEQYF. CDR3 in DNA: TGTGCCAGCAGTCATGACAGCGGGAGCTACGAGCAGTACTTC.